This passage covers 3 T cell receptor beta chains from one sample sequenced in a study of CD8+ T cells in alopecia areata. Treatment meaning: oral pan-JAK inhibitor, 5-10 mg twice daily. As the sequencing template, cDNA was produced by extracting RNA and reverse transcribing it. TCRdb keeps only in-frame clones here, not all; method: immunoSEQ multiplex PCR. The table includes approximately 190,000 clones, 58% detected once. The sequencing used CD4+ T cells sorted from blood, collected at week 24, from a patient treated with tofacitinib. These receptors were obtained from a human donor with alopecia areata.

J is TRBJ1-2 and V is TRBV29-1; 7 bases fit TRBD1. CDR3 length equals 14 residues. Trimming took 3 bases from V and 7 from J; bases not matched to a gene: 11. Germline V gene data show CDR1 as SQVTM and CDR2 as ANQGSEA. This CDR3 is CSVDPLTGVSGYTF. In DNA form, the CDR3 reads TGCAGCGTTGACCCTCTCACAGGGGTGAGTGGCTACACCTTC.

The genes are TRBV5-1 and TRBJ2-7; D possibly corresponds to TRBD2 (5 bases). Trimming shortened V by 1 base and J by 6 bases, and 11 bases separated the two germline ends. CDR1 and CDR2 (germline): SGHRS, YFSETQ. The CDR3 covers 13 residues. CDR3 DNA: TGCGCCAGCAGCTTGCCCGGGGTGGGCGAGCAGTACTTC. Protein product: CASSLPGVGEQYF.

The rearrangement uses TRBV19 and TRBJ2-3; weak D call: TRBD2 (5 bases). The length of the CDR3 is 14 residues. Germline V gene lookup returns CDR1 LNHDA and CDR2 SQIVND (reference sequence). The V end lost 5 bases, the J end lost 1 base, and 10 bases lay between the germline ends. CDR3 sequence (DNA): TGTGCCAGTAGTTCGTCCGGGGGCACAGATACGCAGTATTTT. Translation gives CASSSSGGTDTQYF.